This T cell receptor beta chain was documented in a study of vaccination effects on CD4 cells after COVID-19. Whole-study findings and limits: Marked clonal contraction of infection- and vaccine-induced clones was seen late after vaccination. The study found that only 1 of 255 vaccine-induced clones from healthy vaccinees cross-reacted with common cold coronaviruses.

Worth noting for this clone: Its specificity is unknown.

This CDR3 has 15 residues. CDR1 is MNHNY and CDR2 is SVGAGI in the germline V gene (reference sequence). Trimming took off 2 bases at V and 0 bases at J, with 10 bases between the two ends. TCRdb's copy holds only in-frame clones and misses some; the assay was immunoSEQ multiplex PCR. The table lists 74,000 or so clones, roughly 80% of them singletons. Viral peptide pool expansion of antigen-specific CD4+ T cells preceded sequencing in the ViraFEST assay. On day 10 of culture, CD4+ T cells were separated out. Neither prior SARS-CoV-2 infection nor positive nucleocapsid antibodies were present in the vaccine recipients. A density of fewer than 2.5 million PBMC per well was used; these cells were cultured with roughly 10 IU/ml IL-2 and 10 ug/ml peptides.

The sequence was obtained from a human donor who received a COVID-19 vaccine. This sequence joins TRBV6-6 and TRBJ1-1, with D uncertain. Sequencing was performed on CD4+ T cells from PBMCs cultured with SARS-CoV-2 spike peptides, taken before COVID-19 vaccination. The CDR3 sequence: CASSYGSGLNTEAFF. Here the CDR3 DNA reads TGTGCCAGCAGTTACGGGTCAGGACTGAACACTGAAGCTTTCTTT.